The entry below describes one TCR beta chain. Its antigen is currently unknown. This sample stems from a study of identical twins. Study results and caveats: Insertions were fewer in abundant cord blood beta clonotypes, whereas memory repertoires showed none of this pattern.

The CDR3 has 13 amino acids. The V end lost 1 base, the J end lost 11 bases, and 12 bases lay between the germline ends. CDR1 SEHNR and CDR2 FQNEAQ come from the germline V gene (reference sequence). TCRdb analysed the 5' RACE reads with MiXCR anew, one entry per CDR3 protein. This sample yields 690,000 or so distinct CDR3 sequences, of which 5.5% to 6.5% are seen a single time; roughly 2% belongs to the top ten. Sequencing was performed on naive T cells sorted from blood. This rearrangement joins TRBV7-9 to TRBJ2-1; D remains unclear. The source of this sequence is a young man in good health. The chain's CDR3 is CASSLVGNGQQFF. CDR3 nucleotide sequence: TGTGCCAGCAGCTTAGTGGGCAACGGGCAGCAGTTCTTC.